A selection of T cell receptor beta chains follows, all from one sample in a study of prognosis after radiotherapy for stage I lung cancer. TCRdb ran MiXCR on the multiplex PCR reads and lists one entry per CDR3 protein. This table holds roughly 25,000 distinct CDR3 sequences, around 30% found once. The sequenced sample was PBMCs, obtained before or after stereotactic body radiation therapy (not recorded which). The receptors here all came from a donor over 45 with non-small cell lung cancer. Each CDR3 is given with its conserved first and last residue.

TRBV3-1,TRBJ2-2,CASSQQNTGELFF
TRBV29-1,TRBJ1-2,CSVDRKGYTF
TRBV18,TRBJ1-5,CASSRRTGGNQPQHF
TRBV20-1,TRBJ1-6,CSARAGLSYNSPLHF
TRBV5-5,TRBJ1-4,CASSLEGTPGEKLFF
TRBV7-9,TRBJ2-5,CASSGRSQETQYF
TRBV7-9,TRBJ2-2,CASSSPRGTDTGELFF
TRBV12-3/TRBV12-4,TRBJ1-1,CASSLTAMNTEAFF
TRBV7-3,TRBJ2-1,CASSPESGRADNEQFF
TRBV20-1,TRBJ2-1,CSARDALAGGVNEQFF
TRBV24-1,TRBJ2-1,CAARTGGNEQFF
TRBV7-8,TRBJ1-3,CASSLGAQGIFSGNTIYF
TRBV19,TRBJ2-3,CASRVSGRVTDTQYF
TRBV7-8,TRBJ2-7,CASSLRSGGFYEQYF
TRBV7-9,TRBJ2-1,CASSPGLAGEFF
TRBV5-6,TRBJ1-3,CASSHGLGGFGNTIYF
TRBV5-8,TRBJ2-7,CASSYGGGLAGVYEQYF
TRBV12-3/TRBV12-4,TRBJ1-1,CASSLALSGTGYMNTEAFF
TRBV19,TRBJ2-2,CASSNRVTGELFF
TRBV27,TRBJ2-6,CASSLAGPQGNVLTF
TRBV11-3,TRBJ2-1,CASSFPGNEQFF
TRBV12-3/TRBV12-4,TRBJ2-1,CASSFNDNEQFF
TRBV5-6,TRBJ1-1,CASSLASLIGGTEAFF
TRBV9,TRBJ1-2,CASSVDPGNYGYTF
TRBV20-1,TRBJ2-5,CSPREGETQYF
TRBV28,TRBJ2-2,CASSSQGTGELFF
TRBV7-3,TRBJ1-2,CASSLTGGYGYTF
TRBV2,TRBJ2-5,CASSYSEETQYF
TRBV7-2,TRBJ1-3,CASSLGGLGGNTIYF
TRBV12-3/TRBV12-4,TRBJ1-3,CASSSGSGNTIYF
TRBV6-2/TRBV6-3,TRBJ2-7,CASSEGGGGTSYEQYF
TRBV20-1,TRBJ2-7,CSARGVGNEQYF
TRBV5-1,TRBJ1-1,CASSWGGVQINTEAFF
TRBV20-1,TRBJ1-3,CSARLFRGHGNTIYF
TRBV28,TRBJ1-1,CASTYRDTKNTEAFF
TRBV6-5,TRBJ1-4,CASSYFGRQSEKLFF
TRBV27,TRBJ1-5,CASSPPGQGQGYSNQPQHF
TRBV5-5,TRBJ2-3,CASSLGQGIDTQYF
TRBV20-1,TRBJ2-7,CSAHGTENYGQYF
TRBV19,TRBJ2-1,CASSIVGLAGGHNEQFF
TRBV19,TRBJ1-2,CASSISGAENYGYTF
TRBV29-1,TRBJ1-6,CSVRSGGNSPLHF
TRBV3-1,TRBJ2-2,CASSRGHITGELFF
TRBV28,TRBJ2-1,CASSSQGLAGGSSYNEQFF
TRBV18,TRBJ2-1,CASSPLAGAYNEQFF
TRBV6-2/TRBV6-3,TRBJ1-4,CASSYSSTTTNEKLFF
TRBV19,TRBJ1-1,CASSNEGAEAFF
TRBV12-5,TRBJ1-1,CASGLVHRTANTEAFF
TRBV6-1,TRBJ2-1,CASTAGRSGQFF
TRBV2,TRBJ1-5,CASSEAMIGHSNQPQHF
TRBV3-1,TRBJ2-3,CASSQRAGRTDTQYF
TRBV5-1,TRBJ2-3,CASSFEASSDTQYF
TRBV5-4,TRBJ2-2,CASSSTHSGGELFF
TRBV4-1,TRBJ1-2,CASSQMGEENYGYTF
TRBV6-1,TRBJ2-7,CASSRTAYEQYF
TRBV5-4,TRBJ2-3,CASSPDSDTDTQYF
TRBV29-1,TRBJ1-5,CSVGRGGNQPQHF
TRBV7-8,TRBJ1-4,CASSLGRQGGRNEKLFF
TRBV6-9,TRBJ1-1,CASSYGGAANTEAFF